This TCR beta chain was sequenced for a study of early T cells in non-severe SARS-CoV-2 infection. On the study more broadly: The sequenced material was bulk RNA from unsorted whole blood, and its chains were unpaired.

V was trimmed by 8 bases and J by 1 base, leaving 6 bases between them. CDR3 length equals 12 residues. Study-wide findings and caveats: There was a bias toward anti-spike CD8 responses in VDJdb matching, which missed private and CD4 specificities.

This clonotype was counted between two and nine times. Its antigen is not known. Researchers attached unique molecular identifiers to individual cDNA molecules. Each CDR3 protein is one row after TCRdb ran MiXCR on the 5' RACE reads. The profile shows fewer than 100,000 distinct CDR3 sequences, roughly 6% of them singletons. The sequenced material came from whole blood. The chain uses TRBV12-3 or TRBV12-4 and TRBJ1-5; unclear D gene. The TCR originated in an adult who was a healthcare worker with PCR-confirmed SARS-CoV-2 infection or an uninfected control (not recorded which). DNA for the CDR3: TGTGCCAGCTCAAGAAGCAATCAGCCCCAGCATTTT. Translation gives CASSRSNQPQHF.